Below, 21 T cell receptor beta chains from the same sample are listed, as sequenced in a study of early T cells in non-severe SARS-CoV-2 infection. TCRdb passed the 5' RACE reads through MiXCR, listing each CDR3 protein once. The sample has about 50,000 distinct CDR3 sequences; less than 7.5% are singletons. Sequencing was performed on whole blood, taken at baseline. Receptors originate from an adult who was a healthcare worker with PCR-confirmed SARS-CoV-2 infection or an uninfected control (not recorded which).

The CDR3 reads CASSFRPARTETQYF. The CDR3 bases are TGTGCCAGCAGCTTCAGGCCCGCGAGGACGGAGACCCAGTACTTC. V usage is TRBV7-6 and J usage is TRBJ2-5, with D hard to call. V lost 3 bases and J 5 bases, leaving 16 bases between the germline ends. Per germline, CDR1 SGHVS and CDR2 FNYEAQ. This CDR3 contains 15 residues.

The rearrangement uses TRBV20-1 and TRBJ1-1, with D possibly matching TRBD1 (5 bases). In germline, CDR1 is DFQATT, CDR2 SNEGSKA (reference sequence). V lost 1 base and J 4 bases, leaving 16 bases between the germline ends. The CDR3 has 15 amino acids. DNA for the CDR3: TGCAGTGCTAGAGTCAGGGAGGTGGTGGGCACTGAAGCTTTCTTT. It is translated as CSARVREVVGTEAFF.

The chain carries TRBV20-1 and TRBJ2-3; D remains ambiguous. Germline CDR1 is DFQATT and CDR2 is SNEGSKA (reference sequence). The CDR3 is made up of 13 amino acids. Here the CDR3 reads CSTPRPNSDTQYF. In DNA form, the CDR3 reads TGCAGCACACCACGGCCCAATTCAGATACGCAGTATTTT.

There are many counts of this clonotype. CDR3 loop: CASSLTGQAYEQYF. In DNA, the CDR3 is TGTGCCAGCAGCCTAACCGGACAAGCCTACGAGCAGTACTTC. The V and J genes are TRBV9 and TRBJ2-7; TRBD1 might be the D (5 bases). Trimming shortened V by 4 bases and J by 2 bases, and 13 bases separated the two germline ends. The CDR3 covers 14 residues. Per the germline V gene, CDR1 is SGDLS and CDR2 is YYNGEE.

This clonotype was picked up a small number of times. DNA for the CDR3: TGTGCCAGCAGTTCCCCCTTGGGGACAGGAGATAACACCGGGGAGCTGTTTTTT. It yields the protein CASSSPLGTGDNTGELFF. The chain joins TRBV28 to TRBJ2-2; 8 bases are shared with TRBD1. Germline loops: CDR1 MDHEN, CDR2 SYDVKM. V lost 4 bases and J lost 2; bases outside the gene matches: 12. The length of the CDR3 is 18 residues. The whole variable domain, remainder taken from reference TRBV28 and TRBJ2-2, is DVKVTQSSRYLVKRTGEKVFLECVQDMDHENMFWYRQDPGLGLRLIYFSYDVKMKEKGDIPEGYSVSREKKERFSLILESASTNQTSMYLCASSSPLGTGDNTGELFFGEGSRLTVL.

This clonotype was seen a few times. The chain joins TRBV5-1 to TRBJ1-1; D remains ambiguous. Germline loops: CDR1 SGHRS, CDR2 YFSETQ. The V end lost 0 bases, the J end lost 4 bases, and 13 bases lay between the germline ends. This CDR3 contains 15 residues. In nucleotides, the CDR3 is TGCGCCAGCAGCTTGGCCGCGGGGAGCGGCACTGAAGCTTTCTTT. Translation: CASSLAAGSGTEAFF.

This clonotype was counted many times. This chain connects TRBV18 to TRBJ2-5; 9 nucleotides line up with TRBD1. Trimming at V came to 0 bases and at J to 5 bases, leaving 4 bases not matched to a gene. CDR1 and CDR2 from the germline V gene are KGHSH and LQKENI. The CDR3 sequence is 15 residues long. The CDR3 region is CASSPPGQGLETQYF. The CDR3 nucleotides are TGTGCCAGCTCACCACCCGGACAGGGGCTGGAGACCCAGTACTTC.

There are a few counts of this clonotype. The V gene is TRBV13, the J gene TRBJ1-1, with TRBD1 matching 8 bases. The CDR3 runs to 13 residues. V gave up 6 bases and J gave up 3 bases; unmatched junction bases: 3. The germline CDR1 and CDR2 sequences are PRHDT and FYEKMQ (reference sequence). CDR3 loop: CASRQGGHTEAFF. CDR3 bases: TGTGCCAGCAGACAGGGGGGTCACACTGAAGCTTTCTTT.

This clonotype was counted at least ten times. The rearrangement links TRBV5-1 to TRBJ1-4; 10 positions match TRBD1. Germline V lookup: CDR1 SGHRS, CDR2 YFSETQ. CDR3 length: 15 residues. Trimming took 0 bases from V and 10 from J; bases not matched to a gene: 6. CDR3 protein: CASSLEGQGIGKLFF. CDR3 sequence (DNA): TGCGCCAGCAGCTTGGAGGGACAGGGGATCGGAAAACTGTTTTTT.

In its sample, this clonotype was seen many times. The genes are TRBV24-1 and TRBJ1-2; the D is unclear. The CDR3 is 13 amino acids. Per germline, CDR1 KGHDR and CDR2 SFDVKD. V was pared by 6 bases and J by 7 bases, with 14 bases between. The CDR3: CATSPGTWGGYTF. In DNA form, the CDR3 reads TGTGCCACCAGTCCTGGAACTTGGGGTGGCTACACCTTC.

The sample holds many counts of this clonotype. This chain connects TRBV7-6 to TRBJ2-2; 7 nucleotides agree with TRBD1. Unmatched junction bases numbered 0, after V lost 3 bases and J lost 5 bases. This CDR3 spans 13 amino acids. Germline V gene data show CDR1 as SGHVS and CDR2 as FNYEAQ. This CDR3 is CASSLTGTGELFF. Here the CDR3 DNA reads TGTGCCAGCAGCTTGACAGGGACCGGGGAGCTGTTTTTT.

There are many counts of this clonotype. The rearrangement joins TRBV7-8 to TRBJ2-6, with D tentatively TRBD1 or TRBD2 (5 bases each). Germline CDR1 and CDR2: SGHVS and FQNEAQ. The V and J ends lost 11 bases and 4 bases respectively, with 12 bases between them. CDR3 size: 13 residues. CDR3 amino acids: CAVQGAGANVLTF. The CDR3 bases are TGTGCCGTCCAGGGAGCCGGGGCCAACGTCCTGACTTTC. Full variable domain (remainder filled in from reference TRBV7-8 and TRBJ2-6): GAGVSQSPRYKVAKRGQDVALRCDPISGHVSLFWYQQALGQGPEFLTYFQNEAQLDKSGLPSDRFFAERPEGSVSTLKIQRTQQEDSAVYLCAVQGAGANVLTFGAGSRLTVL.

This clonotype was seen only a few times. The chain links TRBV19 to TRBJ1-2; TRBD1 matches 7 bases. The CDR3 runs to 17 residues. The trim removed 3 bases at V and 1 base at J, leaving 11 bases unmatched. Looked up from germline, CDR1 is LNHDA and CDR2 is SQIVND (reference sequence). This chain's CDR3 is CASSIYVRGDSNYGYTF. The CDR3 nucleotides are TGTGCCAGTAGTATCTACGTCAGGGGGGACAGTAACTATGGCTACACCTTC.

This clonotype has a count of ten or more. V is TRBV29-1 and J is TRBJ1-2; 7 bases fit TRBD1. With V trimmed by 7 bases and J by 8 bases, 10 bases remained unmatched. CDR3 length: 12 amino acids. Per the germline V gene, CDR1 is SQVTM and CDR2 is ANQGSEA. CDR3 nucleotides: TGCAGCGCCAACGACTACAGGGGAGGCTACACCTTC. This translates into CSANDYRGGYTF.

This clonotype was counted ten times or more. The chain combines TRBV4-3 with TRBJ1-3; TRBD1 matches 9 bases. CDR1 and CDR2 (germline): LGHNA, YSLEER. Trimming took 0 bases from V and 7 from J; bases not matched to a gene: 10. This CDR3 region has 17 residues. In DNA, the CDR3 is TGCGCCAGCAGCCAAGATGTGTCCGGGACAGGGACGAACACCATATATTTT. This gives the protein CASSQDVSGTGTNTIYF.

This clonotype occurred many times. This chain connects TRBV29-1 to TRBJ1-5, with a tentative D call TRBD1 (6 bases). In germline, CDR1 is SQVTM, CDR2 ANQGSEA. V was clipped by 7 bases and J by 1 base, with 17 bases between them. The CDR3 consists of 15 residues. The CDR3 DNA is TGCAGCGCCCTTGAGACAGGTATCAGCAATCAGCCCCAGCATTTT. Translated: CSALETGISNQPQHF.

This clonotype was observed at least ten times. The chain couples TRBV5-1 to TRBJ1-2; a possible D gene is TRBD1 (5 bases). V was clipped by 5 bases and J by 6 bases, with 23 bases between them. Germline V lookup: CDR1 SGHRS, CDR2 YFSETQ. The length of the CDR3 is 16 residues. CDR3 nucleotides: TGCGCCAGCAGGATATCAGGGCTGGGGCATTTACATGGCTACACCTTC. Encoded protein: CASRISGLGHLHGYTF.

This clonotype was observed many times. This chain joins TRBV24-1 and TRBJ2-3; weak D call: TRBD1 (5 bases). V was shortened by 1 base and J by 2 bases, with 9 bases between the two germline ends. The CDR3 sequence is 15 residues long. Germline values: CDR1 KGHDR, CDR2 SFDVKD. CDR3 nucleotide sequence: TGTGCCACCAGTGATTTTGGCAGGGACACAGATACGCAGTATTTT. Translating it yields CATSDFGRDTDTQYF.

This clonotype was detected many times. The genes are TRBV12-3 or TRBV12-4 and TRBJ1-1; 7 bases are shared with TRBD1. Trimming at V came to 7 bases and at J to 11 bases, leaving 10 bases not matched to a gene. This CDR3 spans 12 amino acids. The chain's CDR3 is CASIRDSQPAFF. CDR3 bases: TGTGCCAGCATTAGGGACAGCCAGCCGGCTTTCTTT.

Ten or more counts support this clonotype. The chain has TRBV20-1 and TRBJ2-3, with TRBD1 matching over 7 bases. The V gene's germline CDR1 is DFQATT and CDR2 SNEGSKA (reference sequence). The V gene end was trimmed by 6 bases and the J gene end by 0 bases; junction bases not matched to a gene: 6. The length of the CDR3 is 14 residues. CDR3 nucleotide sequence: TGCAGTGCACCTTGGACAGGCAGCACAGATACGCAGTATTTT. This codes for CSAPWTGSTDTQYF.

This clonotype was counted a few times. The chain recombines TRBV29-1 with TRBJ2-3; no clear D. Germline V gives CDR1 SQVTM, CDR2 ANQGSEA. With 5 bases removed from V and 2 bases from J, the gap between germline ends came to 11 bases. This CDR3 has 13 residues. CDR3 loop: CSVSIDSTDTQYF. DNA of the CDR3: TGCAGCGTTTCTATTGACTCCACAGATACGCAGTATTTT.